This TCR beta chain is from a study of blood T cell repertoires in COVID-19. Overall study: The United States, Italy and Spain provided the acute and convalescent COVID-19 samples. In each case, the material was cDNA or gDNA derived from T cells, B-cell-depleted T cells, or PBMCs.

Germline trimming cut 6 bases from V and 10 bases from J; bases unmatched to any gene: 10. CDR3 length equals 15 residues. Germline-derived CDR1 and CDR2 are MDHEN and SYDVKM. Assay used: immunoSEQ multiplex PCR; TCRdb lists only in-frame clones, some missing. The repertoire includes almost 70,000 clones, 80% to 90% of them detected once, and around 5.2% sits in the top ten. The specimen sequenced was peripheral blood. This clonotype was sampled from a woman aged 45-65 years with active COVID-19. The chain links TRBV28 to TRBJ2-1; 12 positions agree with TRBD2. The DNA for the CDR3 is TGTGCCAGCAGGGCTAGCGGGGGGGCCCTCAGGGAGCAGTTCTTC. Translated: CASRASGGALREQFF.